This is a list of T cell receptor beta chains from one sample in a study of type 1 and type 2 diabetes patients. TCRdb re-analysed the multiplex PCR reads in MiXCR, keeping a single row per CDR3 protein. The sample yields about 290,000 distinct CDR3 sequences, around 50% seen once. Specimen: peripheral blood mononuclear cells (PBMCs). The origin of the receptors is a man aged 18 to 29 with type 2 diabetes. Both conserved end residues are trimmed from each CDR3.

TRBJ1-2,TRBV20-1,SARADGRANYGYT
TRBJ2-7,TRBV20-1,SATTGGPSLEQY
TRBJ2-1,TRBV14,ASSEGSGGAWNEQF
NA,TRBV6-6,ASSYSKGGKYNEQF
TRBJ1-2,TRBV30,AWTPGQSLLSYT
TRBJ2-7,TRBV28,ASSWDTAYEQY
TRBJ1-3,TRBV20-1,SATTNGNTIY
TRBJ2-2,TRBV7-8,ASSPGDGWSGELF
TRBJ2-1,TRBV30,AWSGGAGYNEQL
TRBJ1-1,TRBV11-2,ASSSGQRNTEAF
TRBJ2-5,TRBV4-3,ASSQDKATQY
TRBJ1-1,TRBV19,ASSDPRVVGAEAF
TRBJ2-5,TRBV6-1,ASSARGKTQY
TRBJ2-3,TRBV25-1,VSVADTDTQY
TRBJ2-7,TRBV20-1,SARATGTTAYEQY
TRBJ2-1,TRBV19,ASSMFFWAGGQQSYNEQF
TRBJ1-1,TRBV7-8,ASSSLEGNTEAF
TRBJ1-3,TRBV2,ASSEWWDSSGNTIY
TRBJ1-1,TRBV15,ATSRGRGLNTEAF
TRBJ1-4,TRBV6-5,ASSYVRDRAEKLF
TRBJ2-7,TRBV24-1,ATSGDRGDEQY
TRBJ2-7,TRBV27,ASSLGSGQGEYEQY
TRBJ2-5,TRBV6-6,ASSEKTGFLETQY
TRBJ1-2,TRBV7-2,ASSTQGADYGYT
TRBJ1-2,TRBV7-3,ASRPDGTGVNYGYT
TRBJ2-5,TRBV7-8,ATEATPRGTQY
TRBJ2-7,TRBV5-1,ASSSPGGGFFHEQY
TRBJ1-1,TRBV29-1,SVTEAF
TRBJ2-2,TRBV28,ASSQARDGELF
TRBJ2-1,TRBV30,AWSGGRANEQF
TRBJ1-1,TRBV7-2,ASSPRADTEAF
TRBJ2-6,TRBV2,ASMSGGAGANVLT
TRBJ2-2,TRBV20-1,SASDGSTGELF
TRBJ1-1,TRBV12-3/TRBV12-4,ASSLGAYKAF
TRBJ1-2,TRBV7-2,ASSSGLQGSFRGYT
TRBJ2-7,TRBV19,ASSAGGWSYEQY
TRBJ1-6,TRBV10-3,AISGQSENSPLH
TRBJ2-5,TRBV11-2,ASSPTGRAEGTQY
TRBJ1-1,TRBV7-9,ASSFLPPSRNTGAF
TRBJ2-7,TRBV29-1,SSTGTSGFPSSYEQY
TRBJ2-7,TRBV13,ASSTGGVGPYEQY
TRBJ2-1,TRBV29-1,SAEPGRDEQF